The TCR beta chain under discussion was sequenced for a study of shared clonotypes between healthy human individuals. Overall study context: Three plates were used per donor for CD4 naive, three for CD4 memory, two for CD8 naive and one for CD8 memory. Study results and caveats: Limitation of the genetic and exposure-history diversity represented came from the few donors. Rarefaction exposed incomplete sorted-subset sequencing despite large depth.

Regarding this clone: Its antigen is as yet unknown.

TCRdb's copy holds only in-frame clones and misses some; the assay was immunoSEQ multiplex PCR. Counted here are about 2.3 million clones, less than 95% occurring once; the ten biggest clones make up approximately 0.4%. The CDR3 is 11 amino acids. Germline V CDR1 and CDR2: SGHTA, FQGNSA. Deletions cut 5 bases from V and 13 bases from J, with 13 bases between. The specimen sequenced was naive CD4+ T cells from PBMCs. Subset of the sample: CD45RA+ positively selected. The receptor was derived from a man between 18 and 35 years old in good health. Some clones in this sample may be carry-over from other donors' samples. V gene TRBV7-2 combines with J gene TRBJ2-3, with a weak D call TRBD1 (5 bases). CDR3 residues: CASSPGHREYF. The CDR3 DNA follows: TGTGCCAGCAGCCCTGGACATAGGGAGTATTTT.